This TCR beta chain was retrieved from a study of T-cell reconstitution after alpha-beta-depleted transplantation in children. General observations from the study: Day-60 TCRbeta diversity that was high in some patients was derived from surviving recipient T cells and thymic progenitors. There were reportedly several hundred expanded graft clones from which alpha-beta T cells came about two months after transplant.

This CDR3 comprises 12 residues. CDR1 is SQVTM and CDR2 is ANQGSEA in the germline V gene. V lost 0 bases and J lost 12; bases outside the gene matches: 7. Using unique molecular identifiers, the investigators prepared the TCRbeta library. TCRdb analysed the PCR reads with MiXCR anew, one entry per CDR3 protein. The sample consists of approximately 230,000 distinct CDR3 sequences, about 24% of them appearing once. As concerns this clonotype: The antigen is not known.

This receptor was taken from a female patient aged 2-9 years who had a stem cell transplant for congenital amegakaryocytic thrombocytopenia, so the T cells may come from the graft donor. The chain combines TRBV29-1 with TRBJ1-1; 7 bases map to TRBD1. Material: PBMCs, mostly from graft donor cells, obtained 360 days after TCRalphabeta/CD19-depleted stem cell transplant. CDR3 in DNA: TGCAGCGTTGAAGATCGTGGGACAGAAACTTTCTTT. This codes for CSVEDRGTETFF. Supplemented by reference TRBV29-1 and TRBJ1-1, the full variable domain reads SAVISQKPSRDICQRGTSLTIQCQVDSQVTMMFWYRQQPGQSLTLIATANQGSEATYESGFVIDKFPISRPNLTFSTLTVSNMSPEDSSIYLCSVEDRGTETFFGQGTRLTVV.